These 31 T cell receptor beta chains were all obtained from the same sample, sequenced in a study of cytomegalovirus exposure and HLA in healthy donors. The study ran its PCR with 60 Vbeta and 13 Jbeta primers. Sequencing used immunoSEQ multiplex PCR; TCRdb keeps in-frame clones, though not all of them. The sample consists of over 80,000 clones, about 81% of them appearing once. The sample comprised PBMCs. The receptors were gathered from a woman aged 40-49 years in good health and CMV-seronegative.

This clone was counted only a few times. The chain recombines TRBV25-1 with TRBJ1-2; possibly TRBD1 for D (5 bases). The germline V and J ends were trimmed by 5 bases and 2 bases, with 9 bases remaining between them. Germline V CDR1 and CDR2: MGHDK, SYGVNS. The CDR3 sequence is 13 residues long. CDR3 bases: TGTGCCAGCAGTAAACAGGAGAACTATGGCTACACCTTC. Translating gives CASSKQENYGYTF.

The chain employs TRBV7-6 and TRBJ2-2; D is perhaps TRBD1 (6 bases). The germline V gene has CDR1 SGHVS and CDR2 FNYEAQ. This CDR3 has 16 amino acids. Trimming took off 2 bases at V and 6 bases at J, with 16 bases between the two ends. The CDR3 DNA sequence: TGTGCCAGCAGCTTAAGTGACCCAGGGGTTCCCGGGGAGCTGTTTTTT. Protein sequence: CASSLSDPGVPGELFF.

The rearrangement joins TRBV28 to TRBJ1-2, with 8 bases identical to TRBD1. CDR1 is MDHEN and CDR2 is SYDVKM in the germline V gene. Trimming took 4 bases from V and 10 from J; bases not matched to a gene: 5. The CDR3 runs 12 residues. In DNA form, the CDR3 reads TGTGCCAGCAGTTCCAGGACAGGGCCCTACACCTTC. Translated: CASSSRTGPYTF.

The chain combines TRBV19 with TRBJ1-3; D not resolved. The CDR3 length is 17 residues. The V gene lost 4 bases and the J gene lost 0 bases, with 16 bases spanning the gap. Germline V gene data show CDR1 as LNHDA and CDR2 as SQIVND (reference sequence). CDR3 sequence: CASSNPLGTFSGNTIYF. CDR3 sequence (DNA): TGTGCCAGTAGTAATCCCCTGGGCACCTTCTCTGGAAACACCATATATTTT.

This clone was detected once. The chain couples TRBV20-1 to TRBJ1-1; D is unclear. V lost 8 bases, J lost 5 bases, and 6 bases lay in between. CDR3 size: 9 residues. CDR1 and CDR2 (germline): DFQATT, SNEGSKA (reference sequence). Here the CDR3 DNA reads TGCAGTCCGGGAACTGAAGCTTTCTTT. Its protein is CSPGTEAFF.

There are a few counts of this clone. The chain uses TRBV6-6 and TRBJ2-7; possible D gene TRBD2, 6 bases. V shed 6 bases and J shed 1 base, with 19 bases lying between them. Germline assignment: CDR1 MNHNY and CDR2 SVGAGI (reference sequence). CDR3 length: 16 amino acids. The chain's CDR3 is CASSFTTSLPSYEQYF. The CDR3 DNA reads as TGTGCCAGCAGCTTTACTACTAGCCTACCGTCCTACGAGCAGTACTTC.

This chain joins TRBV27 and TRBJ2-3, with 9 bases identical to TRBD2. The V and J ends lost 3 bases and 2 bases, in that order; junction bases with no gene match: 6. Germline V CDR1 and CDR2: MNHEY, SMNVEV (reference sequence). This CDR3 is 16 amino acids long. CDR3 sequence reads: CASSFRLAVLTDTQYF. In DNA form, the CDR3 reads TGTGCCAGCAGTTTTAGACTAGCGGTACTCACAGATACGCAGTATTTT.

This clone showed up just a few times. This sequence joins TRBV5-1 and TRBJ2-6, with a tentative D call TRBD2 (5 bases). With 4 bases removed from V and 2 bases from J, the gap between germline ends came to 16 bases. CDR1 SGHRS and CDR2 YFSETQ come from the germline V gene. This CDR3 spans 17 amino acids. The CDR3 nucleotides read TGCGCCAGCAGCCGCGAGACCGACTACCCTGGGGCCAACGTCCTGACTTTC. Amino acids: CASSRETDYPGANVLTF. Full variable domain (remainder filled in from reference TRBV5-1 and TRBJ2-6): KAGVTQTPRYLIKTRGQQVTLSCSPISGHRSVSWYQQTPGQGLQFLFEYFSETQRNKGNFPGRFSGRQFSNSRSEMNVSTLELGDSALYLCASSRETDYPGANVLTFGAGSRLTVL.

The chain has TRBV7-8 and TRBJ1-2; D is uncertain. This CDR3 contains 17 residues. The V end was cut by 1 base, the J end by 4 bases, with 19 bases between. Germline V gene data show CDR1 as SGHVS and CDR2 as FQNEAQ. CDR3: CASSLDISSPRSYGYTF. CDR3 sequence (DNA): TGTGCCAGCAGCTTAGATATTTCTTCTCCCAGAAGCTATGGCTACACCTTC.

The chain is built from TRBV7-9 and TRBJ2-3, with TRBD2 matching 12 bases. V lost 3 bases to trimming and J lost 6 bases; unmatched junction nucleotides: 7. This CDR3 contains 16 residues. Germline CDR1 is SEHNR and CDR2 is FQNEAQ (reference sequence). The CDR3 DNA reads as TGTGCCAGCAGCTTTGGATCTAGCGGGAGGGAGGATACGCAGTATTTT. Translating it yields CASSFGSSGREDTQYF. Complete variable domain (other parts from reference TRBV7-9 and TRBJ2-3): DTGVSQNPRHKITKRGQNVTFRCDPISEHNRLYWYRQTLGQGPEFLTYFQNEAQLEKSRLLSDRFSAERPKGSFSTLEIQRTEQGDSAMYLCASSFGSSGREDTQYFGPGTRLTVL.

The chain joins TRBV6-5 to TRBJ1-6; 7 bases agree with TRBD1. This CDR3 contains 14 residues. Losses at the gene ends were 7 bases for V and 6 bases for J; bases not matched to a gene: 6. The germline CDR1 and CDR2 sequences are MNHEY and SVGAGI. The chain's CDR3 is CASTSNRGNSPLHF. In DNA, the CDR3 is TGTGCCAGCACCTCAAACAGGGGTAATTCACCCCTCCACTTT.

The chain uses TRBV30 and TRBJ2-5; weak D call: TRBD1 (6 bases). CDR3 length equals 15 residues. Germline CDR1 is GTSNPN and CDR2 is SVGIG (reference sequence). The V end lost 0 bases, the J end lost 0 bases, and 11 bases lay between the germline ends. The CDR3 bases are TGTGCCTGGAGTGTGTACAGGGAATACCAAGAGACCCAGTACTTC. This gives the protein CAWSVYREYQETQYF.

This clone appeared a single time. As DNA, the CDR3 is TGCAGCGTTGGGGAGACAGGGGTGGATTCACCCCTCCACTTT. Amino acid sequence: CSVGETGVDSPLHF. This chain links TRBV29-1 with TRBJ1-6; 8 bases match TRBD1. The CDR3 sequence is 14 residues long. Germline loops: CDR1 SQVTM, CDR2 ANQGSEA. Trimming took 4 bases from V and 8 from J; bases not matched to a gene: 7. The variable domain in full, with the rest retrieved from reference TRBV29-1 and TRBJ1-6, is SAVISQKPSRDICQRGTSLTIQCQVDSQVTMMFWYRQQPGQSLTLIATANQGSEATYESGFVIDKFPISRPNLTFSTLTVSNMSPEDSSIYLCSVGETGVDSPLHFGNGTRLTVT.

The chain combines TRBV4-2 with TRBJ2-1; 8 bases align to TRBD2. The CDR3 consists of 18 residues. Unmatched junction bases numbered 10, after V lost 3 bases and J lost 0 bases. Germline V gene lookup returns CDR1 LGHNA and CDR2 YNFKEQ. The chain's CDR3 is CASSQEAFSGTSYNEQFF. CDR3 bases: TGTGCCAGCAGCCAGGAGGCTTTTAGCGGGACCTCCTACAATGAGCAGTTCTTC.

The rearrangement joins TRBV19 to TRBJ1-5, with D maybe TRBD1 (6 bases). Trimming stripped 4 bases from V and 0 bases from J, with 10 bases between. The CDR3 spans 15 residues. Germline assignment: CDR1 LNHDA and CDR2 SQIVND (reference sequence). The CDR3 coding sequence is TGTGCCAGTAGTACTGTCAGGGGTAGCAATCAGCCCCAGCATTTT. Its protein is CASSTVRGSNQPQHF.

V gene TRBV5-5 combines with J gene TRBJ2-6, with D possibly matching TRBD1 (5 bases). V lost 2 bases and J 3 bases, leaving 12 bases between the germline ends. Germline-derived CDR1 and CDR2 are SGHKS and YYEKEE (reference sequence). The CDR3 extends over 16 amino acids. The CDR3 region has the DNA TGTGCCAGCAGCTTCGTCAGGGTCAGTGGGGCCAACGTCCTGACTTTC. Translating gives CASSFVRVSGANVLTF.

The chain employs TRBV10-1 and TRBJ1-5, with TRBD1 matching over 10 bases. Germline trimming cut 2 bases from V and 4 bases from J; bases unmatched to any gene: 5. This CDR3 region has 16 residues. CDR1 is WNHNN and CDR2 is SYGVQD in the germline V gene (reference sequence). The CDR3 DNA sequence: TGCGCCAGCAGTGAGGGGGACAGGGGCGGTAATCAGCCCCAGCATTTT. It codes for CASSEGDRGGNQPQHF.

CDR3 sequence: CASSSLAGNEQFF. CDR3 sequence (DNA): TGTGCCAGCAGCTCGCTAGCCGGCAATGAGCAGTTCTTC. This rearrangement joins TRBV7-3 to TRBJ2-1; maybe TRBD2 (5 bases). Trimming took 4 bases from V and 6 from J, leaving 10 bases between them. CDR3 length: 13 residues. CDR1 SGHTA and CDR2 FQGTGA come from the germline V gene.

The chain carries TRBV13 and TRBJ2-4; 7 bases line up with TRBD2. This CDR3 spans 15 amino acids. The V segment lost 0 bases and the J segment 10 bases; nucleotides outside the gene matches: 9. CDR1 and CDR2 (germline): PRHDT, FYEKMQ (reference sequence). CDR3 DNA: TGTGCCAGCAGCTTAGGCAACGCGGGAGTACAAATTCAGTACTTC. Translating it yields CASSLGNAGVQIQYF.

This chain uses TRBV2 with TRBJ2-1, with 10 bases that match TRBD1. Looked up from germline, CDR1 is SNHLY and CDR2 is FYNNEI. The CDR3 runs 15 residues. Trimming removed 8 bases from V and 4 bases from J; junction bases left unmatched: 8. CDR3 region: CASLGTGANYNEQFF. The DNA for the CDR3 is TGTGCCAGCCTTGGGACAGGGGCTAATTACAATGAGCAGTTCTTC.

This chain uses TRBV5-1 with TRBJ2-5; the match to TRBD2 covers 11 bases. Germline assignment: CDR1 SGHRS and CDR2 YFSETQ. The J segment lost 5 bases and the V segment lost 5 bases, leaving 11 bases of the junction unmatched. The CDR3 contains 16 residues. The CDR3 is CASRPSGRTTGETQYF. CDR3 coding DNA: TGCGCCAGCAGACCTAGCGGGAGGACCACCGGGGAGACCCAGTACTTC.

This clone appeared a few times. The chain uses TRBV11-2 and TRBJ1-2; D unclear. This CDR3 contains 18 residues. Germline loops: CDR1 SGHAT, CDR2 FQNNGV. Between the trimmed V and J ends, which lost 0 bases and 0 bases, there was a span of 17 bases. CDR3 sequence: CASSLDSFRDRTNYGYTF. CDR3 in DNA: TGTGCCAGCAGCTTAGATTCATTTCGGGATAGAACTAACTATGGCTACACCTTC.

The chain recombines TRBV5-4 with TRBJ1-1; 10 bases match TRBD1. Germline trimming cut 4 bases from V and 1 base from J; bases unmatched to any gene: 10. From germline, CDR1 is SGHNT and CDR2 YYREEE (reference sequence). The CDR3 spans 17 residues. In nucleotides, the CDR3 is TGTGCCAGCAGCCCATCCGGGACAGGGGCAGGGAACACTGAAGCTTTCTTT. It encodes CASSPSGTGAGNTEAFF.

This chain links TRBV15 with TRBJ2-1, with D uncertain. This CDR3 is 14 amino acids long. Germline-derived CDR1 and CDR2 are LNHNV and YYDKDF (reference sequence). The V and J ends lost 0 bases and 2 bases respectively, with 5 bases between them. The CDR3 bases are TGTGCCACCAGCAGAGAAACAGCCTACAATGAGCAGTTCTTC. Translation gives CATSRETAYNEQFF.

The J gene is TRBJ2-7, the V gene TRBV14, with unresolved D. Germline V lookup: CDR1 SGHDN, CDR2 FVKESK. The CDR3 length is 14 residues. Trimming left V 2 bases short and J 4 bases short, with 12 bases between. The CDR3 DNA follows: TGTGCCAGCAGCCAACCGGGTAGCCGGTACGAGCAGTACTTC. Protein product: CASSQPGSRYEQYF.

V and J are TRBV28 and TRBJ2-1, with TRBD2 matching over 8 bases. CDR1 and CDR2 (germline): MDHEN, SYDVKM. The CDR3 extends over 15 amino acids. V shed 7 bases, J shed 7 bases, and the junction held 12 bases outside the gene matches. CDR3 DNA sequence: TGTGCCAGCACCTTAGTGGGACTAGTGGAGAATGAGCAGTTCTTC. Its translation: CASTLVGLVENEQFF.

The rearrangement joins TRBV11-2 to TRBJ2-3; D is possibly TRBD2 (5 bases). The germline V and J ends were trimmed by 1 base and 9 bases, with 14 bases remaining between them. The CDR3 is made up of 14 amino acids. The germline V gene encodes CDR1 SGHAT and CDR2 FQNNGV. CDR3 loop: CASSLAQNRGTQYF. The DNA of the CDR3 is TGTGCCAGCAGCTTAGCCCAGAACCGGGGAACGCAGTATTTT.

This clone was counted a few times. V usage is TRBV27 and J usage is TRBJ1-1; D not certain. The CDR3 is made up of 12 amino acids. Trimming stripped 0 bases from V and 8 bases from J, with 7 bases between. Germline lookup yields CDR1 MNHEY and CDR2 SMNVEV (reference sequence). CDR3 sequence reads: CASSLSGREAFF. CDR3 coding DNA: TGTGCCAGCAGTTTATCTGGGCGAGAAGCTTTCTTT.

This sequence joins TRBV6-4 and TRBJ2-3, with D possibly TRBD2 on 5 matching bases. The CDR3 loop spans 13 amino acids. Germline-derived CDR1 and CDR2 are MRHNA and SNTAGT. V was cut by 6 bases and J by 4 bases, with 11 bases left in between. This CDR3 reads CASSSGSADTQYF. The CDR3 nucleotides are TGTGCCAGCAGCTCGGGGTCCGCAGATACGCAGTATTTT.

The chain links TRBV19 to TRBJ2-7; D possibly corresponds to TRBD2 (6 bases). CDR3 length: 15 residues. Germline lookup yields CDR1 LNHDA and CDR2 SQIVND (reference sequence). The V end was cut by 6 bases, the J end by 0 bases, with 15 bases between. The CDR3 region is CASSLTRDASYEQYF. The DNA of the CDR3 is TGTGCCAGTAGCCTAACGCGGGACGCCTCCTACGAGCAGTACTTC.

The chain has TRBV19 and TRBJ2-1; 9 nucleotides line up with TRBD2. The ends lost 7 bases at V and 8 bases at J; junction bases unmatched: 9. From germline, CDR1 is LNHDA and CDR2 SQIVND (reference sequence). The CDR3 extends over 14 amino acids. The CDR3 is CASTPRGRGHEQFF. DNA for the CDR3: TGTGCCAGTACCCCCCGCGGGAGGGGTCATGAGCAGTTCTTC.